The 14 T cell receptor beta chains listed next were all sequenced from one sample in a study of cytomegalovirus exposure and HLA in healthy donors. Primers: 60 Vbeta forward and 13 Jbeta reverse. The method was immunoSEQ multiplex PCR; TCRdb's version includes in-frame clones alone and lacks a portion of them. The ten most abundant clones cover less than 2.5% of a sample with approximately 61,000 clones. The specimen sequenced was PBMCs. These receptors originate from a woman aged 18 to 35 in good health and CMV-seronegative.

The V gene is TRBV5-6, the J gene TRBJ1-2, with 8 nucleotides matching TRBD1. The CDR3 runs 14 residues. Trimming removed 7 bases from V and 3 bases from J; junction bases left unmatched: 8. In germline, CDR1 is SGHDT, CDR2 YYEEEE. CDR3 nucleotide sequence: TGTGCCAGCGGACACCAGGGGGCAGACTATGGCTACACCTTC. It is translated as CASGHQGADYGYTF.

The V call is TRBV7-8, the J call TRBJ2-7; 12 nucleotides line up with TRBD2. The CDR3 contains 15 residues. The germline CDR1 and CDR2 sequences are SGHVS and FQNEAQ. Trimming cost V 5 bases and J 6 bases; bases outside gene matches: 8. CDR3 amino acids: CASSPLGLAGPEQYF. Written as DNA, the CDR3 is TGTGCCAGCAGCCCACTCGGACTAGCGGGACCCGAGCAGTACTTC.

This rearrangement joins TRBV5-1 to TRBJ2-2; TRBD2 agrees at 8 bases. The CDR3 is 16 residues long. Germline CDR1 reads SGHRS; CDR2 reads YFSETQ. The V gene end was trimmed by 0 bases and the J gene end by 4 bases; junction bases not matched to a gene: 5. The DNA for the CDR3 is TGCGCCAGCAGCTTGGAAGCGGGGGCCCGCACCGGGGAGCTGTTTTTT. This encodes CASSLEAGARTGELFF.

CDR3 nucleotide sequence: TGTGCCATCAATAGCGGGGGGGTCTACAATGAGCAGTTCTTC. This codes for CAINSGGVYNEQFF. V is TRBV10-3 and J is TRBJ2-1; 11 bases align to TRBD2. The germline gives CDR1 ENHRY, CDR2 SYGVKD. Trimming cost V 7 bases and J 3 bases; bases outside gene matches: 2. This CDR3 region has 14 residues.

V and J are TRBV6-5 and TRBJ1-2, with D maybe TRBD1 (5 bases). The CDR3 contains 14 residues. From germline, CDR1 is MNHEY and CDR2 SVGAGI. V was pared by 5 bases and J by 5 bases, with 15 bases between. CDR3 loop: CASSPPGRGYGYTF. The CDR3 DNA is TGTGCCAGCAGTCCACCGGGGCGGGGATATGGCTACACCTTC.

The chain employs TRBV5-1 and TRBJ1-2, with D perhaps TRBD1 (5 bases). V was clipped by 0 bases and J by 4 bases, with 10 bases between them. The germline gives CDR1 SGHRS, CDR2 YFSETQ. This CDR3 contains 14 residues. The CDR3 here is CASSLGSGRYGYTF. Here the CDR3 DNA reads TGCGCCAGCAGCTTGGGTTCAGGGCGCTATGGCTACACCTTC.

This chain joins TRBV5-4 and TRBJ2-7; 7 nucleotides match TRBD1. V shed 4 bases and J 2 bases; nucleotides not matched to a gene: 9. CDR1 and CDR2 from the germline V gene are SGHNT and YYREEE (reference sequence). This CDR3 spans 15 amino acids. The CDR3 spells CASSRRTGDTYEQYF. CDR3 nucleotide sequence: TGTGCCAGCAGCCGGAGGACAGGTGATACCTACGAGCAGTACTTC.

The chain has TRBV7-3 and TRBJ2-5; 7 bases are shared with TRBD1. This CDR3 comprises 15 residues. CDR1 and CDR2 from the germline V gene are SGHTA and FQGTGA. With V trimmed by 2 bases and J by 1 base, 4 bases remained unmatched. CDR3 amino acids: CASSLGQARQETQYF. CDR3 DNA sequence: TGTGCCAGCAGCTTAGGACAGGCGCGCCAAGAGACCCAGTACTTC. Supplemented by reference TRBV7-3 and TRBJ2-5, the full variable domain reads GAGVSQTPSNKVTEKGKYVELRCDPISGHTALYWYRQSLGQGPEFLIYFQGTGAADDSGLPNDRFFAVRPEGSVSTLKIQRTERGDSAVYLCASSLGQARQETQYFGPGTRLLVL.

The V call is TRBV14, the J call TRBJ2-1; possible D gene TRBD2, 5 bases. The CDR3 sequence is 18 residues long. CDR1 and CDR2 from the germline V gene are SGHDN and FVKESK. V was cut by 0 bases and J by 1 base, with 16 bases left in between. The CDR3 region is CASSQDASRQVSYNEQFF. CDR3 bases: TGTGCCAGCAGCCAAGACGCTAGCAGGCAAGTATCCTACAATGAGCAGTTCTTC.

CDR3 bases: TGTGCCTGGAGTGCGATCGGGACAGGGATTGCAGATACGCAGTATTTT. This translates into CAWSAIGTGIADTQYF. This chain connects TRBV30 to TRBJ2-3; TRBD1 matches at 9 bases. Germline V gene sequence: CDR1 GTSNPN, CDR2 SVGIG (reference sequence). The CDR3 is 16 residues long. V dropped 1 base and J dropped 4; count of bases not matched to a gene: 9.

J is TRBJ1-2 and V is TRBV5-1; 7 nucleotides align to TRBD1. V was pared by 0 bases and J by 8 bases, with 4 bases of the junction left unmatched. Germline CDR1 is SGHRS and CDR2 is YFSETQ. The CDR3 totals 13 residues. The CDR3 sequence: CASSLAGDRGYTF. CDR3 coding DNA: TGCGCCAGCAGCTTGGCCGGGGACAGAGGCTACACCTTC.

J is TRBJ2-7 and V is TRBV7-9; the match to TRBD2 covers 7 bases. The CDR3 is 15 residues long. V trimming: 5 bases; J trimming: 3 bases; junction bases outside the gene matches: 10. Germline lookup yields CDR1 SEHNR and CDR2 FQNEAQ (reference sequence). CDR3 amino acids: CASSPGGGPSYEQYF. In DNA, the CDR3 is TGTGCCAGCAGCCCGGGCGGGGGACCCAGCTACGAGCAGTACTTC.

The rearrangement links TRBV19 to TRBJ2-1; no clear D. This CDR3 has 12 residues. Germline assignment: CDR1 LNHDA and CDR2 SQIVND (reference sequence). Trimming removed 4 bases from V and 9 bases from J, with 10 bases in between. CDR3 sequence (DNA): TGTGCCAGTAGTAGAGCGTTAGGTGAGCAGTTCTTC. It is translated as CASSRALGEQFF.

The rearrangement joins TRBV19 to TRBJ1-3; D not resolved. This CDR3 is built from 13 residues. V was shortened by 8 bases and J by 2 bases, with 10 bases between the two germline ends. The germline V gene encodes CDR1 LNHDA and CDR2 SQIVND (reference sequence). DNA for the CDR3: TGTGCCAGTCCAGGAATCACTGGAAACACCATATATTTT. Protein sequence: CASPGITGNTIYF.